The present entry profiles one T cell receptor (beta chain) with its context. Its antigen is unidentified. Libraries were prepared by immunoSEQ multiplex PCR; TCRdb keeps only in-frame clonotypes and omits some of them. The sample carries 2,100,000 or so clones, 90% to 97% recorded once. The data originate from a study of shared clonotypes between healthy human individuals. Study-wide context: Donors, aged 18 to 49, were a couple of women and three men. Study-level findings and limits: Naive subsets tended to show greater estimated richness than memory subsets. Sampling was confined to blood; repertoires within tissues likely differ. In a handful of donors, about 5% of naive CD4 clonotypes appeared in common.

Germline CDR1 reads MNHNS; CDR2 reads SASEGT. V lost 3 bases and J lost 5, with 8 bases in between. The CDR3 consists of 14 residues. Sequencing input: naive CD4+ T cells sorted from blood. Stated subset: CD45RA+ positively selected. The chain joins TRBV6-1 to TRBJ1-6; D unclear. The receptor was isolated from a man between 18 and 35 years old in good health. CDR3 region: CASSDRRNNSPLHF. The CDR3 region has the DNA TGTGCCAGCAGTGATCGACGGAATAATTCACCCCTCCACTTT.